This T cell receptor beta chain was recovered during a study of T cell repertoires in cytomegalovirus infection. Study-wide context: Evidence of both CMV infection and a matching HLA type came from public TCR beta signatures.

TCRdb independently ran MiXCR on the reads; one entry per CDR3 protein. This sample yields roughly 500,000 distinct CDR3 sequences, of which approximately 46% are seen a single time; 43% belongs to the top ten. Note on this clonotype: Antigen specificity is unknown.

Overall study results and limits: The ex vivo response showed dominance by HLA-C-restricted CMV-specific TCR beta clonotypes. Identification of carriers of CMV plus the relevant HLA was performed using cumulative public TCR beta family frequency.

Between the trimmed V and J ends, which lost 4 bases and 1 base, there was a span of 11 bases. The CDR3 is 15 residues long. The germline V gene encodes CDR1 MGHRA and CDR2 YSYEKL. V usage is TRBV4-1 and J usage is TRBJ1-5; no clear D. Material: cultured PBMCs, obtained from culture after CMV antigen stimulation. This sequence originates from a human donor in good health (CMV status not recorded). Some clones in this sample may be carry-over from other donors' samples. This CDR3 reads CASSLRTLSNQPQHF. DNA of the CDR3: TGCGCCAGCAGCCTTCGGACCCTAAGCAATCAGCCCCAGCATTTT.